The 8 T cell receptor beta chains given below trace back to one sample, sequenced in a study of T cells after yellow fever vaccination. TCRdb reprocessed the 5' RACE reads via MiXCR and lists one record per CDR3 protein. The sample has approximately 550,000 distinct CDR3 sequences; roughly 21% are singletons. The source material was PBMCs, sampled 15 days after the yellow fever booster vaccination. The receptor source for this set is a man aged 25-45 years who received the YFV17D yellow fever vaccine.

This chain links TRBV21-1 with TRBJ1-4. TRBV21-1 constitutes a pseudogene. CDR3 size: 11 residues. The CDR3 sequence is CALLPNEKLFF. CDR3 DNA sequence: TGTGCCCTCCTCCCTAATGAAAAACTGTTTTTT.

For the CDR3, the DNA is TGTGCCAGCAGCTTGGTGGAGAGTGAAGCTTTCTTT. It translates to CASSLVESEAFF. This rearrangement joins TRBV5-6 to TRBJ1-1; D ambiguous. This CDR3 is 12 amino acids long. Per the germline V gene, CDR1 is SGHDT and CDR2 is YYEEEE. V gave up 0 bases and J gave up 7 bases, with 7 bases separating them.

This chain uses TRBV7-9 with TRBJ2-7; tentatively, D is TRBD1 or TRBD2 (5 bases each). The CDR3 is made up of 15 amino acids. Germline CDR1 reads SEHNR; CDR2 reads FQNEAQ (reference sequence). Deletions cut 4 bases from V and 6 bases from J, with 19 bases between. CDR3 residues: CASSSQGANYLEQYF. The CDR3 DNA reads TGTGCCAGCAGCTCCCAGGGAGCTAATTACCTCGAGCAGTACTTC. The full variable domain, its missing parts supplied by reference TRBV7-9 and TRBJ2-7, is DTGVSQNPRHKITKRGQNVTFRCDPISEHNRLYWYRQTLGQGPEFLTYFQNEAQLEKSRLLSDRFSAERPKGSFSTLEIQRTEQGDSAMYLCASSSQGANYLEQYFGPGTRLTVT.

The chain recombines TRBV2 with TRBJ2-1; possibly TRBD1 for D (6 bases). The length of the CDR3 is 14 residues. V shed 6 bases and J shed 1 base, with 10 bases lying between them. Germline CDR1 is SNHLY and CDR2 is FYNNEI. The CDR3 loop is CASRTGMSYNEQFF. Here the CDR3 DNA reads TGTGCCAGCAGAACAGGGATGTCCTACAATGAGCAGTTCTTC. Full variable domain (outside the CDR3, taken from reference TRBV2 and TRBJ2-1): EPEVTQTPSHQVTQMGQEVILRCVPISNHLYFYWYRQILGQKVEFLVSFYNNEISEKSEIFDDQFSVERPDGSNFTLKIRSTKLEDSAMYFCASRTGMSYNEQFFGPGTRLTVL.

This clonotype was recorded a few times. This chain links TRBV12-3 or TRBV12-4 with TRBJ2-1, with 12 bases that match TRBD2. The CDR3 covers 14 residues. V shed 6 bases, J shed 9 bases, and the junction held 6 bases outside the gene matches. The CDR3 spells CASRTSGSHGEQFF. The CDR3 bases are TGTGCCAGCAGGACTAGCGGGAGCCATGGTGAGCAGTTCTTC.

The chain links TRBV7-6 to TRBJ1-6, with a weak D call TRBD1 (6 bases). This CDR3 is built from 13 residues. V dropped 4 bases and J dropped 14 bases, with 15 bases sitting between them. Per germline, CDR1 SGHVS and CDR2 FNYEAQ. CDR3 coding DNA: TGTGCCAGCAGCTCCTCCCCAGGGGTAGCCCTCCACTTT. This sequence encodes CASSSSPGVALHF.

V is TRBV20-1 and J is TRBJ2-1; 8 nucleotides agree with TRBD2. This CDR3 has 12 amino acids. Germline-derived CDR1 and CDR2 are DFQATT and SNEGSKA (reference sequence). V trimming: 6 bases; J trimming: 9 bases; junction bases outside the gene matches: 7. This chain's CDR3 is CSATGTRAEQFF. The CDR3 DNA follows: TGCAGTGCAACCGGGACTAGGGCTGAGCAGTTCTTC.

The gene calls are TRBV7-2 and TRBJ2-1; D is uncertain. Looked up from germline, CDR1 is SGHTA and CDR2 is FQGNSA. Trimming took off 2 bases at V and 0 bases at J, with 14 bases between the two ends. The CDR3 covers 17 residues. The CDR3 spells CASSLNIPASSYNEQFF. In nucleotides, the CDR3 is TGTGCCAGCAGCTTAAATATCCCGGCAAGCTCCTACAATGAGCAGTTCTTC.